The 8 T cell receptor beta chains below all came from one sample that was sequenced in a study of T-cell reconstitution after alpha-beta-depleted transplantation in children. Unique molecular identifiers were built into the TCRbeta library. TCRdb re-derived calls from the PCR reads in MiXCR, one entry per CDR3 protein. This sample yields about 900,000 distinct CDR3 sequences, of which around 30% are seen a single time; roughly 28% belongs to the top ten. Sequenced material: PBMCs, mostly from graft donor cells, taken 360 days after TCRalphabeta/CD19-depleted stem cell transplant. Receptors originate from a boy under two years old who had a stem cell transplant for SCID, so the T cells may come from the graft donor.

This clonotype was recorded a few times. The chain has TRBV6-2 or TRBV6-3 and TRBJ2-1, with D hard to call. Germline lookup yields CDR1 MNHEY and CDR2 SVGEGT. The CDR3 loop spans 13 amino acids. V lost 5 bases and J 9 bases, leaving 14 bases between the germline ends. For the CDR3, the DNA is TGTGCCAGCAGTCTTGGGCACATAAGTGAGCAGTTCTTC. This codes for CASSLGHISEQFF.

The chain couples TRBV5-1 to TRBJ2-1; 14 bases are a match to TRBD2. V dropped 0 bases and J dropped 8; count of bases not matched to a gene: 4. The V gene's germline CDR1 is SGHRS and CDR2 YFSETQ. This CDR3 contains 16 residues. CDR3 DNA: TGCGCCAGCAGCTTGGGGACTAGCGGGGGGCTGGATGAGCAGTTCTTC. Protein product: CASSLGTSGGLDEQFF.

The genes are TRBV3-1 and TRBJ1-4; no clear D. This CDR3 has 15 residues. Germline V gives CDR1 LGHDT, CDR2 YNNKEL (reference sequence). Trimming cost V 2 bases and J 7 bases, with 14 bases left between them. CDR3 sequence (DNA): TGTGCCAGCAGCCAACGGTTATTGGGGTCTGAAAAACTGTTTTTT. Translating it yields CASSQRLLGSEKLFF. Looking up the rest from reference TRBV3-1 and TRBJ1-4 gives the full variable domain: DTAVSQTPKYLVTQMGNDKSIKCEQNLGHDTMYWYKQDSKKFLKIMFSYNNKELIINETVPNRFSPKSPDKAHLNLHINSLELGDSAVYFCASSQRLLGSEKLFFGSGTQLSVL.

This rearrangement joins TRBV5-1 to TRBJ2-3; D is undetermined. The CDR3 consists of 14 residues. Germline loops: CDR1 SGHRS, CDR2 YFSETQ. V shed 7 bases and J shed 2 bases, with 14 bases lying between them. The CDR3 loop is CASGPTENTDTQYF. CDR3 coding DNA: TGCGCCAGCGGACCGACGGAAAACACAGATACGCAGTATTTT. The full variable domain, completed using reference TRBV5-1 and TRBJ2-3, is KAGVTQTPRYLIKTRGQQVTLSCSPISGHRSVSWYQQTPGQGLQFLFEYFSETQRNKGNFPGRFSGRQFSNSRSEMNVSTLELGDSALYLCASGPTENTDTQYFGPGTRLTVL.

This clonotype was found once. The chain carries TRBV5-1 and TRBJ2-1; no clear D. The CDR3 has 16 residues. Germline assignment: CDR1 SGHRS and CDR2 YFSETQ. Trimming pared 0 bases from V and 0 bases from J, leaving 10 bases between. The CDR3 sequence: CASSLGISSSYNEQFF. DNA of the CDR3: TGCGCCAGCAGCTTGGGGATTTCTAGCTCCTACAATGAGCAGTTCTTC.

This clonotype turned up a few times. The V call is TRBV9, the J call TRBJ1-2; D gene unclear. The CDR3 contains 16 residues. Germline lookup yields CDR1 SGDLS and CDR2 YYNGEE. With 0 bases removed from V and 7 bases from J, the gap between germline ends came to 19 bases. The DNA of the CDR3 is TGTGCCAGCAGCGTAGATTTCGGCACGGTGTTCTCTGGCTACACCTTC. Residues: CASSVDFGTVFSGYTF.

DNA for the CDR3: TGTGCCAGCAGTTTGACTAGCTGGGCTAACACCGGGGAGCTGTTTTTT. Amino acid sequence: CASSLTSWANTGELFF. The V call is TRBV27, the J call TRBJ2-2, with 7 bases identical to TRBD2. The germline CDR1 and CDR2 sequences are MNHEY and SMNVEV (reference sequence). Germline trimming cut 3 bases from V and 2 bases from J; bases unmatched to any gene: 6. This CDR3 has 16 amino acids.

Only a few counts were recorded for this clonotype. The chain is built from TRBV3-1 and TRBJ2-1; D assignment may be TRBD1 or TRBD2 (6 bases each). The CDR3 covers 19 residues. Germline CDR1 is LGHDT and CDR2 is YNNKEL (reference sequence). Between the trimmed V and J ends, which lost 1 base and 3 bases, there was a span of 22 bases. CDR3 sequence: CASSQVDWGAGSFYNEQFF. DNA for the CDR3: TGTGCCAGCAGCCAAGTAGATTGGGGGGCAGGGTCCTTCTACAATGAGCAGTTCTTC.